These T cell receptor beta chains were read from a single sample in a study of PD-L1 blockade in urothelial cancer. Measured with immunoSEQ multiplex PCR; TCRdb has only the in-frame clones, and not every one. The data show 40,000 to 55,000 clones, approximately 90% seen once. This material consisted of PBMCs, taken around atezolizumab (anti-PD-L1) treatment. These receptors were obtained from a man in his sixties with urothelial cancer. Each CDR3 is given with its conserved first and last residue. The order of the fields is CDR3 protein, CDR3 DNA, J gene, D gene, clone size, V gene. The D gene is left open where the match is weak. Expanded clones get a size class; other rows say once, few or many, or leave the size out.

CDR3 protein: CASSPQLAGGSYEQYF; CDR3 DNA: TGTGCCAGCAGCCCCCAACTAGCGGGAGGATCCTACGAGCAGTACTTC; J gene: TRBJ2-7; D gene: TRBD2; clone size: -; V gene: TRBV7-8
CDR3 protein: CAWIPLAGGNEQFF; CDR3 DNA: TGTGCCTGGATTCCCCTAGCGGGGGGGAATGAGCAGTTCTTC; J gene: TRBJ2-1; D gene: TRBD2; clone size: -; V gene: TRBV30
CDR3 protein: CASSYSAGVNTEAFF; CDR3 DNA: TGTGCCAGCAGTTACTCGGCGGGGGTGAACACTGAAGCTTTCTTT; J gene: TRBJ1-1; D gene: -; clone size: -; V gene: TRBV6-5
CDR3 protein: CASSLQGPGEQYF; CDR3 DNA: TGTGCCAGCAGCTTGCAGGGCCCAGGCGAGCAGTACTTC; J gene: TRBJ2-7; D gene: -; clone size: -; V gene: TRBV5-8
CDR3 protein: CASSLAFRELSGNTIYF; CDR3 DNA: TGTGCCAGCAGCTTGGCCTTTCGGGAACTCTCTGGAAACACCATATATTTT; J gene: TRBJ1-3; D gene: -; clone size: once; V gene: TRBV5-6
CDR3 protein: CASSVAGGSYEQYF; CDR3 DNA: TGTGCCAGCAGTGTCGCGGGGGGGTCCTACGAGCAGTACTTC; J gene: TRBJ2-7; D gene: TRBD2; clone size: once; V gene: TRBV2
CDR3 protein: CTSSPSRWDNEQFF; CDR3 DNA: TGCACCAGCAGCCCCTCCAGGTGGGACAATGAGCAGTTCTTC; J gene: TRBJ2-1; D gene: -; clone size: -; V gene: TRBV1
CDR3 protein: CASSLRFQGIYEQYF; CDR3 DNA: TGTGCCAGCAGTTTACGTTTTCAGGGGATCTACGAGCAGTACTTC; J gene: TRBJ2-7; D gene: -; clone size: -; V gene: TRBV27
CDR3 protein: CASSLGQASNQPQHF; CDR3 DNA: TGTGCCAGCAGCCTGGGACAGGCTAGCAATCAGCCCCAGCATTTT; J gene: TRBJ1-5; D gene: TRBD1; clone size: -; V gene: TRBV5-8
CDR3 protein: CASSINHRQRPNTEAFF; CDR3 DNA: TGTGCCAGTAGTATAAATCACAGACAACGCCCGAACACTGAAGCTTTCTTT; J gene: TRBJ1-1; D gene: -; clone size: few; V gene: TRBV19
CDR3 protein: CASSLGQVEAFF; CDR3 DNA: TGTGCCAGCTCCCTCGGACAGGTCGAAGCTTTCTTT; J gene: TRBJ1-1; D gene: TRBD1; clone size: -; V gene: TRBV18
CDR3 protein: CASSPRLAGGPNEQFF; CDR3 DNA: TGTGCCAGCAGCCCACGACTAGCGGGAGGGCCCAATGAGCAGTTCTTC; J gene: TRBJ2-1; D gene: TRBD2; clone size: -; V gene: TRBV9
CDR3 protein: CASGLVPGTGF; CDR3 DNA: TGTGCTAGTGGTTTGGTACCCGGGACAGGGTTC; J gene: TRBJ1-1; D gene: TRBD1; clone size: -; V gene: TRBV12-5
CDR3 protein: CASSQDWGLSYNEQFF; CDR3 DNA: TGCGCCAGCAGCCAAGATTGGGGGCTATCCTACAATGAGCAGTTCTTC; J gene: TRBJ2-1; D gene: -; clone size: -; V gene: TRBV4-1
CDR3 protein: CASSLWDRGAYEQYF; CDR3 DNA: TGTGCCAGCAGCTTATGGGACAGGGGCGCCTACGAGCAGTACTTC; J gene: TRBJ2-7; D gene: TRBD1; clone size: -; V gene: TRBV7-9
CDR3 protein: CASSTPGQGARYEQYF; CDR3 DNA: TGTGCCAGCAGCACCCCGGGACAGGGGGCGCGGTACGAGCAGTACTTC; J gene: TRBJ2-7; D gene: TRBD1; clone size: -; V gene: TRBV7-9
CDR3 protein: CASSVTGLGYEQYF; CDR3 DNA: TGTGCCAGCAGTGTTACAGGGTTAGGCTACGAGCAGTACTTC; J gene: TRBJ2-7; D gene: -; clone size: once; V gene: TRBV6-1
CDR3 protein: CAWTIHGAKNIQYF; CDR3 DNA: TGTGCCTGGACCATACACGGGGCCAAAAACATTCAGTACTTC; J gene: TRBJ2-4; D gene: -; clone size: -; V gene: TRBV30
CDR3 protein: CASSQGGTGAGNTIYF; CDR3 DNA: TGTGCCAGCAGCCAAGGAGGGACAGGGGCTGGAAACACCATATATTTT; J gene: TRBJ1-3; D gene: TRBD1; clone size: -; V gene: TRBV14
CDR3 protein: CASEGQGDTEAFF; CDR3 DNA: TGTGCCAGCGAGGGACAGGGAGACACTGAAGCTTTCTTT; J gene: TRBJ1-1; D gene: TRBD1; clone size: -; V gene: TRBV2
CDR3 protein: CASSQGPAGGPREQFF; CDR3 DNA: TGCGCCAGCAGCCAAGGCCCAGCGGGAGGGCCCCGGGAGCAGTTCTTC; J gene: TRBJ2-1; D gene: TRBD2; clone size: -; V gene: TRBV5-1
CDR3 protein: CASSREYGGSPYEQYF; CDR3 DNA: TGCGCCAGCAGCCGCGAATACGGCGGGAGTCCCTACGAGCAGTACTTC; J gene: TRBJ2-7; D gene: TRBD2; clone size: -; V gene: TRBV4-3
CDR3 protein: CASSLAGTDTEAFF; CDR3 DNA: TGTGCCAGCAGCTTAGCCGGGACAGACACTGAAGCTTTCTTT; J gene: TRBJ1-1; D gene: TRBD1; clone size: -; V gene: TRBV11-2